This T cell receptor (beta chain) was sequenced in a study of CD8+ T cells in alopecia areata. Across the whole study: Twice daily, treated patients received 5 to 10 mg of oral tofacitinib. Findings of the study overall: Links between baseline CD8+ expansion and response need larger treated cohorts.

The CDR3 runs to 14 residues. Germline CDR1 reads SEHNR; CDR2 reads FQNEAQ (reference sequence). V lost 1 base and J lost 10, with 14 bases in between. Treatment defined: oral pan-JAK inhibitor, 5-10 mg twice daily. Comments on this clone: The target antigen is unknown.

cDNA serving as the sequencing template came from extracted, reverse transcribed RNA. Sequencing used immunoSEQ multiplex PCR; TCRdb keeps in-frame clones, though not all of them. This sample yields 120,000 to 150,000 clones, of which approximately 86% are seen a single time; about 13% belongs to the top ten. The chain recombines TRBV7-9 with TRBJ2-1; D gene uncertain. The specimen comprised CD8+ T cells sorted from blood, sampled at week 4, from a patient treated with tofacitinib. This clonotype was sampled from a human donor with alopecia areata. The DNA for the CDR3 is TGTGCCAGCAGCTTAGGGGTCAGCCCCCCGGAGCAGTTCTTC. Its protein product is CASSLGVSPPEQFF.